These 8 T cell receptor beta chains share one sample of origin, sequenced in a study of blood T cell repertoires in COVID-19. Some clones are missing from TCRdb's copy, which holds only in-frame ones; the method was immunoSEQ multiplex PCR. The table records around 110,000 clones, roughly 84% of them present only once. Sequenced sample: PBMCs or T cells enriched from blood (not recorded which). Source of these receptors: a woman aged 30 to 39 who had recovered from COVID-19.

The DNA for the CDR3 is TGTGCCAGCACCCCCCGGATTAGTAGCATCTATGAGCAGTTCTTC. Translation gives CASTPRISSIYEQFF. This sequence joins TRBV13 and TRBJ2-1; unclear D gene. Germline V gene data show CDR1 as PRHDT and CDR2 as FYEKMQ (reference sequence). This CDR3 has 15 amino acids. V dropped 7 bases and J dropped 8 bases, with 21 bases sitting between them.

V gene TRBV11-2 combines with J gene TRBJ2-1, with 11 bases lining up with TRBD2. This CDR3 has 16 residues. From germline, CDR1 is SGHAT and CDR2 FQNNGV. The V gene end was trimmed by 5 bases and the J gene end by 5 bases; junction bases not matched to a gene: 8. The CDR3 DNA is TGTGCCAGCAGCCCCTACGGGACTAGCGGCAACAATGAGCAGTTCTTC. Encoded protein: CASSPYGTSGNNEQFF.

V is TRBV6-5 and J is TRBJ2-5; a weak D match, TRBD2 (5 bases). This CDR3 comprises 13 residues. V was cut by 6 bases and J by 2 bases, with 10 bases left in between. The germline V gene encodes CDR1 MNHEY and CDR2 SVGAGI. CDR3 nucleotide sequence: TGTGCCAGCAGGGAGGACTTACAAGAGACCCAGTACTTC. Protein product: CASREDLQETQYF.

The chain couples TRBV5-1 to TRBJ1-5; D remains ambiguous. V lost 2 bases and J 6 bases, leaving 9 bases between the germline ends. The germline V gene encodes CDR1 SGHRS and CDR2 YFSETQ. This CDR3 region has 13 residues. Here the CDR3 reads CASSLSLSQPQHF. For the CDR3, the DNA is TGCGCCAGCAGCTTATCCCTTTCTCAGCCCCAGCATTTT.

The CDR3 is CASSLSAGGYTEAFF. CDR3 sequence (DNA): TGTGCCAGCAGTTTATCCGCGGGGGGCTACACTGAAGCTTTCTTT. The rearrangement joins TRBV27 to TRBJ1-1; possibly TRBD1 for D (6 bases). Trimming cost V 0 bases and J 3 bases, with 11 bases left between them. The germline V gene encodes CDR1 MNHEY and CDR2 SMNVEV (reference sequence). This CDR3 is 15 amino acids long.

This chain links TRBV3-1 (or the pseudogene TRBV3-2) with TRBJ2-7; D possibly corresponds to TRBD2 (5 bases). The V gene's germline CDR1 is LGHDT and CDR2 YNNKEL (reference sequence). CDR3 length: 14 amino acids. Between the trimmed V and J ends, which lost 0 bases and 6 bases, there was a span of 12 bases. In DNA form, the CDR3 reads TGTGCCAGCAGCCAAGAAACCGTTACTAGCGAGCAGTACTTC. This encodes CASSQETVTSEQYF.

The chain joins TRBV7-9 to TRBJ2-1; a possible D gene is TRBD1 (6 bases). Germline loops: CDR1 SEHNR, CDR2 FQNEAQ (reference sequence). CDR3 length: 14 residues. Trimming shortened V by 2 bases and J by 5 bases, and 10 bases separated the two germline ends. In DNA form, the CDR3 reads TGTGCCAGCAGCTTATTATGGACAGACAATGAGCAGTTCTTC. Translation: CASSLLWTDNEQFF.

The chain carries TRBV5-1 and TRBJ1-1, with D unresolved. The CDR3 contains 16 residues. The ends were cut back, 3 bases at V and 1 base at J, with 16 bases in the middle. Germline CDR1 reads SGHRS; CDR2 reads YFSETQ. The CDR3 sequence is CASSWNREDSNTEAFF. The CDR3 DNA reads TGCGCCAGCAGCTGGAACCGCGAGGACTCGAACACTGAAGCTTTCTTT.